This TCR beta chain derives from a study of breast tumors, draining lymph nodes, adjacent tissues. Study outcomes and limitations: Tumors had less TCR diversity than lymph nodes, more than nontumor tissue. Luminal-like breast cancer showed significantly greater tumor-nontumor repertoire similarity than basal-like breast cancer did.

Breast cancer patients provided tissue from their axillary draining lymph nodes. The germline V gene encodes CDR1 SNHLY and CDR2 FYNNEI. Trimming pared 5 bases from V and 6 bases from J, leaving 10 bases between. This CDR3 spans 13 amino acids. At least ten counts were recorded for this clonotype. What it recognizes is unknown. TCRdb re-called the multiplex PCR reads through MiXCR, storing one row per CDR3 protein. The data show around 130,000 distinct CDR3 sequences, 15% to 20% seen once. This chain joins TRBV2 and TRBJ2-2; D is unresolved. The sequenced sample was axillary lymph node tissue. This receptor was obtained from a female donor with breast cancer. Some clones in this sample may be carry-over from other donors' samples. Here the CDR3 reads CASSRKRAGELFF. The CDR3 nucleotides read TGTGCCAGCAGTCGAAAGCGCGCCGGGGAGCTGTTTTTT. The complete variable domain, with remaining parts taken from reference TRBV2 and TRBJ2-2, reads EPEVTQTPSHQVTQMGQEVILRCVPISNHLYFYWYRQILGQKVEFLVSFYNNEISEKSEIFDDQFSVERPDGSNFTLKIRSTKLEDSAMYFCASSRKRAGELFFGEGSRLTVL.